This passage covers 11 T cell receptor beta chains from one sample sequenced in a study of blood T cell repertoires in COVID-19. Here immunoSEQ multiplex PCR was the method, and the copy in TCRdb shows in-frame clones only, minus some. The sample includes 140,000 or so clones, 85% to 90% of them seen just once. The material sequenced was peripheral blood. All receptors come from a woman aged 60-75 years with active COVID-19.

The rearrangement uses TRBV19 and TRBJ1-6; TRBD1 might be the D (6 bases). Trimming stripped 2 bases from V and 5 bases from J, with 13 bases between. CDR3 length equals 16 residues. Germline V gives CDR1 LNHDA, CDR2 SQIVND (reference sequence). The CDR3 reads CASSISSDRNNSPLHF. The CDR3 bases are TGTGCCAGTAGTATAAGTTCGGACAGAAATAATTCACCCCTCCACTTT.

This chain uses TRBV28 with TRBJ1-4; 7 nucleotides agree with TRBD1. There are 13 residues in the CDR3. The germline gives CDR1 MDHEN, CDR2 SYDVKM. V trimming: 10 bases; J trimming: 8 bases; junction bases outside the gene matches: 10. Written as DNA, the CDR3 is TGTGCCACCGTTACAGGGGTGGGGGAAAAACTGTTTTTT. Translation: CATVTGVGEKLFF.

V and J are TRBV6-2 or TRBV6-3 and TRBJ2-5, with D possibly TRBD2 on 5 matching bases. The CDR3 contains 16 residues. V lost 0 bases to trimming and J lost 0 bases, with 11 bases between them. Per germline, CDR1 MNHEY and CDR2 SVGEGT. CDR3 region: CASSYSRPGNQETQYF. DNA of the CDR3: TGTGCCAGCAGTTACTCCCGCCCCGGGAACCAAGAGACCCAGTACTTC.

This sequence joins TRBV11-2 and TRBJ1-2; TRBD1 matches 8 bases. The CDR3 has 15 residues. The trim removed 1 base at V and 12 bases at J, leaving 13 bases unmatched. CDR1 and CDR2 from the germline V gene are SGHAT and FQNNGV. CDR3 residues: CASSLARPGQDGDTF. Written as DNA, the CDR3 is TGTGCCAGCAGCTTAGCTCGACCGGGACAGGACGGAGACACCTTC.

This chain joins TRBV3-1 (or the pseudogene TRBV3-2) and TRBJ2-1; D gene ambiguous. CDR1 is LGHDT, CDR2 YNNKEL, per germline (reference sequence). V lost 4 bases and J lost 7, with 8 bases in between. There are 12 residues in the CDR3. CDR3 amino acids: CASSPTGNEQFF. CDR3 nucleotides: TGTGCCAGCAGCCCGACGGGTAATGAGCAGTTCTTC.

The rearrangement links TRBV5-1 to TRBJ2-7; D gene ambiguous. The V gene lost 9 bases and the J gene lost 0 bases, with 19 bases spanning the gap. The CDR3 loop spans 15 amino acids. Germline-derived CDR1 and CDR2 are SGHRS and YFSETQ. In DNA form, the CDR3 reads TGCGCCACCAGATCCGGGTCCTATAGCTCCTACGAGCAGTACTTC. This encodes CATRSGSYSSYEQYF.

The rearrangement uses TRBV28 and TRBJ2-5, with TRBD1 matching over 12 bases. Germline lookup yields CDR1 MDHEN and CDR2 SYDVKM. The CDR3 totals 17 residues. Unmatched junction bases numbered 19, after V lost 11 bases and J lost 6 bases. This CDR3 is CASSGTGGWESWKTQYF. CDR3 bases: TGTGCCTCTTCCGGGACAGGGGGCTGGGAATCCTGGAAGACCCAGTACTTC.

The gene calls are TRBV15 and TRBJ2-1, with 10 nucleotides matching TRBD2. Germline loops: CDR1 LNHNV, CDR2 YYDKDF (reference sequence). The length of the CDR3 is 14 residues. Losses at the gene ends were 9 bases for V and 5 bases for J; bases not matched to a gene: 7. CDR3 coding DNA: TGTGCCACAGCAACTAGCGGGAACCACAATGAGCAGTTCTTC. This sequence encodes CATATSGNHNEQFF.

V is TRBV7-3 and J is TRBJ2-3; 7 bases align to TRBD2. V lost 4 bases, J lost 0 bases, and 7 bases stayed unmatched. The germline V gene encodes CDR1 SGHTA and CDR2 FQGTGA. The CDR3 runs 16 residues. CDR3 protein: CASSSIAGTSTDTQYF. The CDR3 DNA reads TGTGCCAGCAGCTCTATAGCGGGTACTAGCACAGATACGCAGTATTTT. The entire variable domain, with the rest obtained from reference TRBV7-3 and TRBJ2-3, is as follows: GAGVSQTPSNKVTEKGKYVELRCDPISGHTALYWYRQSLGQGPEFLIYFQGTGAADDSGLPNDRFFAVRPEGSVSTLKIQRTERGDSAVYLCASSSIAGTSTDTQYFGPGTRLTVL.

This clone was counted a single time. The chain couples TRBV10-1 to TRBJ2-1, with TRBD2 matching 9 bases. The V gene end was trimmed by 5 bases and the J gene end by 7 bases; junction bases not matched to a gene: 15. Germline CDR1 reads WNHNN; CDR2 reads SYGVQD (reference sequence). The CDR3 consists of 17 residues. DNA for the CDR3: TGCGCCAGCAGTCAGGAAGCGGGAGGACCTCGGGGGAATGAGCAGTTCTTC. This codes for CASSQEAGGPRGNEQFF.

This rearrangement joins TRBV4-1 to TRBJ2-5; 10 nucleotides align to TRBD2. Unmatched junction bases numbered 9, after V lost 4 bases and J lost 4 bases. Germline V lookup: CDR1 MGHRA, CDR2 YSYEKL. There are 16 residues in the CDR3. DNA of the CDR3: TGCGCCAGCAGCCCCTATACTAGCGGGACTCGAGAGACCCAGTACTTC. Translating gives CASSPYTSGTRETQYF.